These 11 T cell receptor beta chains were all obtained from the same sample, sequenced in a study of cytomegalovirus exposure and HLA in healthy donors. The PCR employed 60 Vbeta primers together with 13 Jbeta primers. Some clones are missing from TCRdb's copy, which holds only in-frame ones; the method was immunoSEQ multiplex PCR. The profile covers roughly 200,000 clones, with less than 85% appearing a single time and approximately 1.4% taken by the ten largest. Sequencing was performed on PBMCs. The receptors were gathered from a girl aged 10-17 years in good health and CMV-seropositive.

This rearrangement joins TRBV5-4 to TRBJ1-6, with D perhaps matching TRBD1 (5 bases). CDR1 and CDR2 from the germline V gene are SGHNT and YYREEE (reference sequence). The CDR3 totals 14 residues. The V gene lost 3 bases and the J gene lost 6 bases, with 10 bases spanning the gap. The CDR3 sequence is CASSWGKSNSPLHF. The CDR3 nucleotides read TGTGCCAGCAGCTGGGGCAAAAGTAATTCACCCCTCCACTTT. Full variable domain (outside the CDR3, taken from reference TRBV5-4 and TRBJ1-6): ETGVTQSPTHLIKTRGQQVTLRCSSQSGHNTVSWYQQALGQGPQFIFQYYREEENGRGNFPPRFSGLQFPNYSSELNVNALELDDSALYLCASSWGKSNSPLHFGNGTRLTVT.

This clone was seen only once. The chain is built from TRBV7-8 and TRBJ2-1; possibly TRBD2 for D (7 bases). Germline V gene data show CDR1 as SGHVS and CDR2 as FQNEAQ. The V end was cut by 2 bases, the J end by 2 bases, with 13 bases between. This CDR3 comprises 16 residues. The CDR3 spells CASSLYLGGAYNEQFF. CDR3 in DNA: TGTGCCAGCAGCTTATATTTAGGGGGGGCCTACAATGAGCAGTTCTTC. The full variable domain, completed using reference TRBV7-8 and TRBJ2-1, is GAGVSQSPRYKVAKRGQDVALRCDPISGHVSLFWYQQALGQGPEFLTYFQNEAQLDKSGLPSDRFFAERPEGSVSTLKIQRTQQEDSAVYLCASSLYLGGAYNEQFFGPGTRLTVL.

The sample holds a few counts of this clone. The genes are TRBV4-2 and TRBJ2-1; TRBD2 matches 8 bases. This CDR3 contains 17 residues. CDR1 LGHNA and CDR2 YNFKEQ come from the germline V gene. Trimming took 0 bases from V and 6 from J; bases not matched to a gene: 10. The CDR3 here is CASSQDMGGGLSNEQFF. For the CDR3, the DNA is TGTGCCAGCAGCCAAGATATGGGCGGGGGGCTGTCCAATGAGCAGTTCTTC.

The rearrangement joins TRBV13 to TRBJ1-1, with D maybe TRBD1 (5 bases). V lost 3 bases and J lost 2, with 10 bases in between. In germline, CDR1 is PRHDT, CDR2 FYEKMQ (reference sequence). The CDR3 consists of 14 residues. The CDR3, as DNA: TGTGCCAGCAGCTTCATCGACAGCAACACTGAAGCTTTCTTT. Residues: CASSFIDSNTEAFF.

The rearrangement links TRBV9 to TRBJ1-6; TRBD1 matches 11 bases. The CDR3 has 14 amino acids. The germline CDR1 and CDR2 sequences are SGDLS and YYNGEE. Losses at the gene ends were 7 bases for V and 9 bases for J; bases not matched to a gene: 6. The CDR3 DNA sequence: TGTGCCAGCGGGTCCGGGACAGGGGGTTCACCCCTCCACTTT. As protein: CASGSGTGGSPLHF.

This clone was observed a few times. The chain uses TRBV9 and TRBJ2-1, with D perhaps matching TRBD1 (6 bases). The germline CDR1 and CDR2 sequences are SGDLS and YYNGEE. Trimming cost V 0 bases and J 7 bases, with 8 bases left between them. The CDR3 consists of 13 residues. The CDR3, as DNA: TGTGCCAGCAGCGTAGGACAGGTTAATGAGCAGTTCTTC. Translation: CASSVGQVNEQFF.

This chain joins TRBV6-5 and TRBJ1-3; the D gene is possibly TRBD1 (6 bases). V was clipped by 5 bases and J by 4 bases, with 9 bases between them. The germline gives CDR1 MNHEY, CDR2 SVGAGI. This CDR3 has 13 amino acids. CDR3 bases: TGTGCCAGCAGTATAACAGGGGGAAACACCATATATTTT. This codes for CASSITGGNTIYF.

The J gene is TRBJ1-2, the V gene TRBV7-2, with TRBD1 matching 9 bases. CDR3 length equals 14 residues. Unmatched junction bases numbered 8, after V lost 5 bases and J lost 7 bases. Germline V gene sequence: CDR1 SGHTA, CDR2 FQGNSA. The CDR3 sequence: CASSKRTGEVGYTF. The CDR3 DNA reads TGTGCCAGCAGCAAGAGGACAGGGGAGGTTGGCTACACCTTC.

The V call is TRBV5-1, the J call TRBJ2-1; 8 bases align to TRBD2. The CDR3 runs to 16 residues. Trimming cost V 4 bases and J 0 bases; bases outside gene matches: 6. Germline V lookup: CDR1 SGHRS, CDR2 YFSETQ. The CDR3 nucleotides are TGCGCCAGCAGCCAGGTAGCGGGGAGCTCCTACAATGAGCAGTTCTTC. This sequence encodes CASSQVAGSSYNEQFF.

V is TRBV15 and J is TRBJ1-2, with D tentatively TRBD1 (5 bases). V lost 0 bases to trimming and J lost 7 bases, with 15 bases between them. Looked up from germline, CDR1 is LNHNV and CDR2 is YYDKDF (reference sequence). The CDR3 is 15 residues long. This CDR3 reads CATSRDQGLWGGYTF. The CDR3 DNA follows: TGTGCCACCAGCAGAGACCAGGGATTGTGGGGTGGCTACACCTTC.

This clone has just one count. The gene calls are TRBV7-2 and TRBJ2-5; a weak D match, TRBD2 (5 bases). V gave up 0 bases and J gave up 7 bases, with 9 bases separating them. Germline V lookup: CDR1 SGHTA, CDR2 FQGNSA. The CDR3 spans 13 residues. DNA for the CDR3: TGTGCCAGCAGCTTAGCAGGCCGGGGGACCCAGTACTTC. Translated, it gives CASSLAGRGTQYF.